This T cell receptor (beta chain) was recorded in a study of cytomegalovirus exposure and HLA in healthy donors. V dropped 4 bases and J dropped 4 bases, with 17 bases sitting between them. The CDR3 consists of 15 residues. CDR1 SGHDT and CDR2 YYEEEE come from the germline V gene. PCR employed 60 Vbeta and 13 Jbeta primers. Clones were read by immunoSEQ multiplex PCR, and TCRdb kept only the in-frame ones, dropping some. Among 250,000 to 300,000 clones listed, around nine tenths were seen once. The chain employs TRBV5-6 and TRBJ1-1; possibly TRBD1 for D (6 bases). The sequenced sample was PBMCs. This TCR was sampled from a girl aged 2 to 10 in good health and CMV-seronegative. CDR3 sequence: CASSVGTGRGTEAFF. CDR3 nucleotides: TGTGCCAGCAGCGTAGGAACAGGGAGGGGCACTGAAGCTTTCTTT.